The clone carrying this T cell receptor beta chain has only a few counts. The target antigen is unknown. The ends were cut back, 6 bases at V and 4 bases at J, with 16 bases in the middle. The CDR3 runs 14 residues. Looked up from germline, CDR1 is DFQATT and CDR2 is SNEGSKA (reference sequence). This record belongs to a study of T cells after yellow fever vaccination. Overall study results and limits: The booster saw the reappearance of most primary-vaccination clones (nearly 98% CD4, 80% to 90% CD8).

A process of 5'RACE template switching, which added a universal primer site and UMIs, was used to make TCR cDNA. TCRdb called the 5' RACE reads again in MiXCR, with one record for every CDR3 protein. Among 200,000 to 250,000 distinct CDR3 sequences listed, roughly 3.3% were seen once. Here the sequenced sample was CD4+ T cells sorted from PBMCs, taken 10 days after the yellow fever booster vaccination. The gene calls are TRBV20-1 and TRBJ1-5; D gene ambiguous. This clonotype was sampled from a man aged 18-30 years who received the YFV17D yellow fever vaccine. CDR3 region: CSASRHSENQPQHF. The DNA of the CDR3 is TGCAGTGCCTCAAGGCACAGTGAGAATCAGCCCCAGCATTTT.